This TCR beta chain was observed in a study of shared clonotypes between healthy human individuals. The germline CDR1 and CDR2 sequences are SGHNT and YYREEE (reference sequence). The length of the CDR3 is 12 residues. Trimming cost V 2 bases and J 9 bases, with 9 bases left between them. The authors distributed each subset's genomic DNA evenly over several immunoSEQ plates. TCRdb's table, derived via immunoSEQ multiplex PCR, lists solely in-frame clones and lacks some. The table records 2 million or so clones, less than 95% of them present only once. As defined, naive CD8 cells were CD45RO-negative and positively selected for CCR7, with terminally differentiated effector memory CD45RA+ cells excluded. As for this clone: Antigen unknown.

Study-level findings and limits: Compared with clonotypes that all four donors shared, non-shared clonotypes had lower generation probabilities.

The J gene is TRBJ2-1, the V gene TRBV5-4, with D possibly matching TRBD2 (6 bases). The origin of this receptor is a man aged 18 to 29 in good health. Sequencing was carried out using naive CD8+ T cells sorted from blood. This CDR3 is CASSFGGTEQFF. As DNA, the CDR3 is TGTGCCAGCAGCTTCGGGGGTACTGAGCAGTTCTTC. The full variable domain, its missing parts supplied by reference TRBV5-4 and TRBJ2-1, is ETGVTQSPTHLIKTRGQQVTLRCSSQSGHNTVSWYQQALGQGPQFIFQYYREEENGRGNFPPRFSGLQFPNYSSELNVNALELDDSALYLCASSFGGTEQFFGPGTRLTVL.